What follows is one T cell receptor beta chain and its context. Its matching antigen is unknown. The data were obtained in a study of glioma-infiltrating T cells after dendritic cell vaccination. Study at large: Between the early 2000s and the early 2010s, patients got autologous tumor lysate-pulsed dendritic cell vaccines. Patients received three intradermal dendritic cell vaccine injections at biweekly intervals. Findings and limits, study-wide: Higher pretreatment TIL content predicted longer progression-free time and survival. The cohort had few patients with full blood and tumor sets.

The method was immunoSEQ multiplex PCR; TCRdb's version includes in-frame clones alone and lacks a portion of them. The table has under 70,000 clones, about 81% seen once. The ends lost 5 bases at V and 1 base at J; junction bases unmatched: 17. From germline, CDR1 is SGHVS and CDR2 FQNEAQ. CDR3 length: 18 amino acids. The clonotype comes from a human donor with glioblastoma. The V call is TRBV7-8, the J call TRBJ2-7; 7 positions match TRBD1. Sequencing used blood, obtained before dendritic cell vaccination. Written as DNA, the CDR3 is TGTGCCAGCAGCCCCTCGGGCGGTCGGGACAGAGCTTCCTACGAGCAGTACTTC. It is translated as CASSPSGGRDRASYEQYF.